Listed below are T cell receptor beta chains from one sample, sequenced in a study of identical twins. TCRdb reanalysed the 5' RACE reads using MiXCR and keeps one entry per CDR3 protein. Here the sample spans some 320,000 distinct CDR3 sequences, approximately 13% being singletons. A further study also used this sample, focusing on yellow fever vaccine responses in identical twins.

The sample was CD8+ T cells sorted from blood. The origin of the receptors is a young woman in good health. The CDR3 runs from the conserved cysteine through the conserved F or W. Each record gives: clone size, J gene, V gene, D gene, CDR3 protein, CDR3 DNA. A D gene is named only where the DNA matches it firmly. Clone size, where shown, is once, few, many, or a class for clones that have expanded.

clone_size: NA
j_call: TRBJ2-7
v_call: TRBV6-5
d_call: TRBD1
cdr3_aa: CASSYASRGLYEQYF
cdr3_nt: TGTGCCAGCAGTTACGCGTCCAGGGGGCTCTACGAGCAGTACTTC

clone_size: many
j_call: TRBJ2-5
v_call: TRBV12-3/TRBV12-4
d_call: NA
cdr3_aa: CASSLRAQGKETQYF
cdr3_nt: TGTGCCAGCAGTTTGCGGGCACAGGGCAAAGAGACCCAGTACTTC

clone_size: few
j_call: TRBJ2-5
v_call: TRBV5-1
d_call: TRBD1
cdr3_aa: CASSPLDRVRETQYF
cdr3_nt: TGCGCCAGCAGCCCCCTGGACAGGGTGAGAGAGACCCAGTACTTC

clone_size: NA
j_call: TRBJ2-3
v_call: TRBV6-1
d_call: NA
cdr3_aa: CASSSTWGGSTDTQYF
cdr3_nt: TGTGCCAGCAGCTCCACCTGGGGCGGTAGCACAGATACGCAGTATTTT

clone_size: NA
j_call: TRBJ2-4
v_call: TRBV12-5
d_call: NA
cdr3_aa: CASGQSNEGVAKNIQYF
cdr3_nt: TGTGCTAGTGGGCAATCTAATGAGGGGGTAGCCAAAAACATTCAGTACTTC

clone_size: many
j_call: TRBJ2-2
v_call: TRBV29-1
d_call: NA
cdr3_aa: CSVSSSNTGELFF
cdr3_nt: TGCAGCGTTTCATCGTCGAACACCGGGGAGCTGTTTTTT

clone_size: few
j_call: TRBJ2-3
v_call: TRBV10-1
d_call: NA
cdr3_aa: CASSESRFTDTQYF
cdr3_nt: TGCGCCAGCAGTGAGTCACGCTTCACAGATACGCAGTATTTT

clone_size: many
j_call: TRBJ1-4
v_call: TRBV13
d_call: TRBD1
cdr3_aa: CASSSYPGTGPEKLFF
cdr3_nt: TGTGCCAGCAGCTCCTACCCCGGGACAGGGCCTGAAAAACTGTTTTTT

clone_size: NA
j_call: TRBJ2-5
v_call: TRBV20-1
d_call: NA
cdr3_aa: CSSTRPDKETQYF
cdr3_nt: TGCAGTTCGACCCGCCCGGATAAAGAGACCCAGTACTTC

clone_size: NA
j_call: TRBJ2-5
v_call: TRBV15
d_call: TRBD1
cdr3_aa: CATSRGEGQGGETQYF
cdr3_nt: TGTGCCACCAGCAGAGGAGAGGGACAGGGAGGCGAGACCCAGTACTTC

clone_size: NA
j_call: TRBJ2-7
v_call: TRBV28
d_call: TRBD2
cdr3_aa: CASSLFPLAGVVDEQYF
cdr3_nt: TGTGCCAGCAGTTTATTTCCCCTAGCGGGAGTTGTTGACGAGCAGTACTTC

clone_size: NA
j_call: TRBJ1-1
v_call: TRBV5-8
d_call: NA
cdr3_aa: CASSLGSPTEAFF
cdr3_nt: TGTGCCAGCAGCTTGGGCAGTCCCACTGAAGCTTTCTTT

clone_size: NA
j_call: TRBJ2-1
v_call: TRBV14
d_call: TRBD2
cdr3_aa: CASSQFLLGGDYNEQFF
cdr3_nt: TGTGCCAGCAGCCAATTCTTACTCGGGGGGGACTACAATGAGCAGTTCTTC

clone_size: many
j_call: TRBJ2-4
v_call: TRBV12-3/TRBV12-4
d_call: NA
cdr3_aa: CASSYGGNIQYF
cdr3_nt: TGTGCCAGCAGTTACGGGGGAAACATTCAGTACTTC

clone_size: few
j_call: TRBJ1-5
v_call: TRBV6-5
d_call: TRBD1
cdr3_aa: CASSYSGGDQPQHF
cdr3_nt: TGTGCCAGCAGTTACTCAGGGGGCGATCAGCCCCAGCATTTT

clone_size: few
j_call: TRBJ2-3
v_call: TRBV11-2
d_call: TRBD2
cdr3_aa: CASSFWPSGRPSADTQYF
cdr3_nt: TGTGCCAGCAGCTTTTGGCCTAGCGGGAGGCCCAGCGCAGATACGCAGTATTTT

clone_size: few
j_call: TRBJ2-7
v_call: TRBV11-2
d_call: TRBD2
cdr3_aa: CASSLTSGRSSEQYF
cdr3_nt: TGTGCCAGCAGCTTAACTAGCGGAAGGAGTTCCGAGCAGTACTTC

clone_size: NA
j_call: TRBJ2-7
v_call: TRBV2
d_call: NA
cdr3_aa: CASSDATSYEQYF
cdr3_nt: TGTGCCAGCAGTGATGCGACCTCCTACGAGCAGTACTTC

clone_size: few
j_call: TRBJ2-7
v_call: TRBV24-1
d_call: TRBD1
cdr3_aa: CATGDSSYEQYF
cdr3_nt: TGTGCCACCGGGGACAGCTCCTACGAGCAGTACTTC

clone_size: NA
j_call: TRBJ1-1
v_call: TRBV27
d_call: TRBD1
cdr3_aa: CASSSRTGKGTEAFF
cdr3_nt: TGTGCCAGCAGTTCCAGGACAGGGAAGGGCACTGAAGCTTTCTTT

clone_size: many
j_call: TRBJ2-6
v_call: TRBV29-1
d_call: NA
cdr3_aa: CSALVISGANVLTF
cdr3_nt: TGCAGCGCCCTCGTAATCTCTGGGGCCAACGTCCTGACTTTC

clone_size: many
j_call: TRBJ2-1
v_call: TRBV7-9
d_call: TRBD2
cdr3_aa: CASSPRTSGIGEQFF
cdr3_nt: TGTGCCAGCAGCCCCAGGACTAGCGGGATTGGTGAGCAGTTCTTC

clone_size: few
j_call: TRBJ2-3
v_call: TRBV6-6
d_call: NA
cdr3_aa: CASTPIWADTQYF
cdr3_nt: TGTGCCAGCACCCCGATTTGGGCAGATACGCAGTATTTT

clone_size: NA
j_call: TRBJ2-6
v_call: TRBV11-2
d_call: TRBD1
cdr3_aa: CASSSDRLPSGANVLTF
cdr3_nt: TGTGCCAGCAGCTCGGACAGGTTACCGTCTGGGGCCAACGTCCTGACTTTC

clone_size: few
j_call: TRBJ1-4
v_call: TRBV3-1
d_call: NA
cdr3_aa: CASSPDGEPLFF
cdr3_nt: TGTGCCAGCAGCCCGGACGGGGAGCCGCTGTTTTTT

clone_size: few
j_call: TRBJ2-1
v_call: TRBV16
d_call: NA
cdr3_aa: CASSQAKPLYNEQFF
cdr3_nt: TGTGCCAGCAGCCAGGCCAAACCCTTATACAATGAGCAGTTCTTC

clone_size: few
j_call: TRBJ2-3
v_call: TRBV6-5
d_call: NA
cdr3_aa: CASSYGGGRDTQYF
cdr3_nt: TGTGCCAGCAGTTACGGGGGGGGGCGAGATACGCAGTATTTT

clone_size: few
j_call: TRBJ2-2
v_call: TRBV4-1
d_call: NA
cdr3_aa: CASSQRGQNNGGELFF
cdr3_nt: TGCGCCAGCAGCCAAAGGGGACAAAATAATGGCGGGGAGCTGTTTTTT

clone_size: NA
j_call: TRBJ1-2
v_call: TRBV15
d_call: NA
cdr3_aa: CATRSGYGYTF
cdr3_nt: TGTGCCACTAGATCTGGCTATGGCTACACCTTC

clone_size: many
j_call: TRBJ1-4
v_call: TRBV25-1
d_call: NA
cdr3_aa: CASSEGGKLFF
cdr3_nt: TGTGCCAGCAGTGAAGGGGGAAAACTGTTTTTT

clone_size: NA
j_call: TRBJ2-5
v_call: TRBV2
d_call: TRBD2
cdr3_aa: CASKTSEETQYF
cdr3_nt: TGTGCCAGCAAGACTAGCGAAGAGACCCAGTACTTC

clone_size: few
j_call: TRBJ2-1
v_call: TRBV20-1
d_call: TRBD1
cdr3_aa: CSATSGTGGWDYYYNEQFF
cdr3_nt: TGCAGTGCTACTTCCGGGACAGGGGGCTGGGACTACTACTACAATGAGCAGTTCTTC

clone_size: few
j_call: TRBJ2-5
v_call: TRBV6-1
d_call: TRBD2
cdr3_aa: CASQKLAGGQETQYF
cdr3_nt: TGTGCCAGCCAAAAGCTAGCGGGGGGACAGGAGACCCAGTACTTC

clone_size: NA
j_call: TRBJ2-2
v_call: TRBV2
d_call: NA
cdr3_aa: CASSDFRTTGELFF
cdr3_nt: TGTGCCAGCAGTGACTTCAGAACAACCGGGGAGCTGTTTTTT

clone_size: NA
j_call: TRBJ1-5
v_call: TRBV5-1
d_call: NA
cdr3_aa: CASSPDGDSNQPQHF
cdr3_nt: TGCGCCAGCAGCCCAGACGGGGATAGCAATCAGCCCCAGCATTTT